Each of the 14 T cell receptor beta chains below was sequenced from the same sample in a study of cytomegalovirus exposure and HLA in healthy donors (TCRdb year 2017). Receptor amplification or capture employed the immunoSEQ multiplex PCR assay. TCRdb's version of the immuneACCESS table is confined to in-frame rearrangements and falls short of the full clone set. An unresolved V gene accounts for under half of the shortfall where checked; the remainder is of unknown origin. This sample has approximately 120,000 clones in its table, and roughly nine tenths of those were observed once. Of the sample, around 1.1% is held by the ten largest clones. Sequencing was done on a sample of PBMCs. These receptors all stem from a woman aged 18-35 years in good health and CMV-seronegative.

The gene calls are TRBV2 and TRBJ1-2; D is possibly TRBD1 (5 bases). Germline lookup yields CDR1 SNHLY and CDR2 FYNNEI. Trimming cost V 10 bases and J 2 bases, with 17 bases left between them. The CDR3 is 14 amino acids. CDR3 protein: CANVDRSPNYGYTF. The DNA for the CDR3 is TGTGCCAACGTCGACAGATCTCCAAACTATGGCTACACCTTC.

The V and J genes are TRBV6-1 and TRBJ1-5; TRBD1 agrees at 8 bases. With V trimmed by 2 bases and J by 6 bases, 6 bases remained unmatched. The germline CDR1 and CDR2 sequences are MNHNS and SASEGT. This CDR3 region has 15 residues. CDR3 sequence: CASSELQGAFQPQHF. The CDR3 DNA sequence: TGTGCCAGCAGTGAACTGCAGGGGGCATTTCAGCCCCAGCATTTT.

This sequence joins TRBV7-2 and TRBJ2-3; TRBD1 agrees at 7 bases. Germline CDR1 reads SGHTA; CDR2 reads FQGNSA. V was clipped by 0 bases and J by 5 bases; unmatched bases: 8. CDR3 size: 16 residues. CDR3 sequence: CASSLAFQGVGDTQYF. In DNA form, the CDR3 reads TGTGCCAGCAGCTTAGCGTTTCAGGGGGTTGGAGATACGCAGTATTTT.

This clone was picked up a small number of times. The rearrangement joins TRBV25-1 to TRBJ1-6, with a tentative D call TRBD1 (6 bases). V lost 5 bases and J 8 bases, leaving 10 bases between the germline ends. The CDR3 runs to 13 residues. The V gene's germline CDR1 is MGHDK and CDR2 SYGVNS. The CDR3: CASSNRADSPLHF. Written as DNA, the CDR3 is TGTGCCAGCAGTAACAGGGCGGATTCACCCCTCCACTTT.

Only a few counts were recorded for this clone. The chain links TRBV19 to TRBJ2-7, with 14 bases that match TRBD2. This CDR3 contains 15 residues. Germline CDR1 LNHDA, CDR2 SQIVND (reference sequence). Trimming took 3 bases from V and 7 from J; bases not matched to a gene: 5. DNA of the CDR3: TGTGCCAGTAGTATTCTGGGACTAGCGGGAGATGAGCAGTACTTC. Its translation is CASSILGLAGDEQYF. The whole variable domain, filled in from reference TRBV19 and TRBJ2-7, reads DGGITQSPKYLFRKEGQNVTLSCEQNLNHDAMYWYRQDPGQGLRLIYYSQIVNDFQKGDIAEGYSVSREKKESFPLTVTSAQKNPTAFYLCASSILGLAGDEQYFGPGTRLTVT.

The chain links TRBV7-8 to TRBJ1-2, with TRBD1 as a possible D gene (6 bases). V was trimmed by 1 base and J by 1 base, leaving 25 bases between them. Germline V gene sequence: CDR1 SGHVS, CDR2 FQNEAQ. The CDR3 extends over 20 amino acids. CDR3 coding DNA: TGTGCCAGCAGCTTAGTAAAGTTCTTGGACAAGGGGGAGTTTAACTATGGCTACACCTTC. This codes for CASSLVKFLDKGEFNYGYTF.

The CDR3 reads CASSLERQETQYF. DNA of the CDR3: TGTGCCAGCAGCTTAGAGCGCCAAGAGACCCAGTACTTC. This chain connects TRBV13 to TRBJ2-5, with D uncertain. There are 13 residues in the CDR3. CDR1 and CDR2 from the germline V gene are PRHDT and FYEKMQ (reference sequence). V was pared by 1 base and J by 1 base, with 4 bases between. The variable domain in full, completed from reference TRBV13 and TRBJ2-5, reads AAGVIQSPRHLIKEKRETATLKCYPIPRHDTVYWYQQGPGQDPQFLISFYEKMQSDKGSIPDRFSAQQFSDYHSELNMSSLELGDSALYFCASSLERQETQYFGPGTRLLVL.

The J gene is TRBJ1-6, the V gene TRBV5-4, with D possibly matching TRBD1 (5 bases). CDR1 SGHNT and CDR2 YYREEE come from the germline V gene (reference sequence). There are 16 residues in the CDR3. Trimming removed 3 bases at V and 7 bases at J, with 17 bases between. The CDR3 region has the DNA TGTGCCAGCAGCTCGGACCTGCTTGGGGGGAATTCACCCCTCCACTTT. This gives the protein CASSSDLLGGNSPLHF.

This clone occurred once. The chain is built from TRBV7-2 and TRBJ2-7; TRBD2 matches at 8 bases. Germline loops: CDR1 SGHTA, CDR2 FQGNSA. This CDR3 region has 15 residues. With V trimmed by 2 bases and J by 3 bases, 6 bases remained unmatched. CDR3: CASSLTGGAVYEQYV. In nucleotides, the CDR3 is TGTGCCAGCAGCTTAACCGGGGGGGCCGTCTACGAGCAGTACGTC.

V usage is TRBV6-5 and J usage is TRBJ1-2, with D maybe TRBD1 (5 bases). The CDR3 spans 16 residues. Trimming stripped 2 bases from V and 2 bases from J, with 15 bases between. CDR1 and CDR2 (germline): MNHEY, SVGAGI. The CDR3 DNA sequence: TGTGCCAGCAGTTACCTGATGGGAGGGACCAACTATGGCTACACCTTC. Its protein is CASSYLMGGTNYGYTF.

The chain couples TRBV7-9 to TRBJ1-2; D possibly corresponds to TRBD1 (6 bases). This CDR3 region has 14 residues. CDR1 is SEHNR and CDR2 is FQNEAQ in the germline V gene (reference sequence). V gave up 1 base and J gave up 2 bases, with 8 bases separating them. Here the CDR3 DNA reads TGTGCCAGCAGCTTAGGGACAGCCAACTATGGCTACACCTTC. Protein product: CASSLGTANYGYTF.

CDR3 DNA: TGTGCCAGCAGTTACTCTTTTGGGAGCTACGGCTACACCTTC. Amino acids: CASSYSFGSYGYTF. The V gene is TRBV6-5, the J gene TRBJ1-2; no clear D gene. V gave up 0 bases and J gave up 8 bases, with 13 bases separating them. The CDR3 consists of 14 residues. Germline V gives CDR1 MNHEY, CDR2 SVGAGI.

The V gene is TRBV6-6, the J gene TRBJ1-1; possible D gene TRBD1, 5 bases. Trimming removed 7 bases at V and 6 bases at J, with 18 bases between. The CDR3 covers 14 residues. Germline CDR1 reads MNHNY; CDR2 reads SVGAGI (reference sequence). The CDR3 loop reads CASMGPTRGAEAFF. CDR3 coding DNA: TGTGCCAGCATGGGCCCGACACGGGGGGCTGAAGCTTTCTTT.

This chain joins TRBV19 and TRBJ2-5; D perhaps matches TRBD1 (5 bases). V shed 5 bases and J shed 2 bases, with 9 bases lying between them. This CDR3 is built from 13 residues. CDR1 and CDR2 (germline): LNHDA, SQIVND (reference sequence). The CDR3 coding sequence is TGTGCCAGTAGTCAGGGTCTTCAAGAGACCCAGTACTTC. Residues: CASSQGLQETQYF.